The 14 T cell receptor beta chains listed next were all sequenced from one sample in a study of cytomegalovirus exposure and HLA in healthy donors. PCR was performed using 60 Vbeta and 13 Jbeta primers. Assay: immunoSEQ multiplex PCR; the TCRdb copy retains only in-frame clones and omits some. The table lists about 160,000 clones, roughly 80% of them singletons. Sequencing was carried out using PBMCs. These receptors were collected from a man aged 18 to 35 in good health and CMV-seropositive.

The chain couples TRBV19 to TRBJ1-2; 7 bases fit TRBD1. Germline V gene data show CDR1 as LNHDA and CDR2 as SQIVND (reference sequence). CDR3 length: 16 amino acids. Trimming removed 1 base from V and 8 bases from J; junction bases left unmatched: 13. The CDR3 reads CASSIGPRTGTKGYTF. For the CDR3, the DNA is TGTGCCAGTAGTATAGGACCAAGGACAGGTACGAAAGGCTACACCTTC.

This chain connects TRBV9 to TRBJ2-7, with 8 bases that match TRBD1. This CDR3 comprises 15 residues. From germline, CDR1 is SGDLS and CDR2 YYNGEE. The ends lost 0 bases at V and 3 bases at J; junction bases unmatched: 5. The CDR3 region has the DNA TGTGCCAGCAGCGTAGTAGACGGACAGGGCTACGAGCAGTACTTC. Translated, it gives CASSVVDGQGYEQYF. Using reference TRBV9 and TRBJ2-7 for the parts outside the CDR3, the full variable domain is DSGVTQTPKHLITATGQRVTLRCSPRSGDLSVYWYQQSLDQGLQFLIQYYNGEERAKGNILERFSAQQFPDLHSELNLSSLELGDSALYFCASSVVDGQGYEQYFGPGTRLTVT.

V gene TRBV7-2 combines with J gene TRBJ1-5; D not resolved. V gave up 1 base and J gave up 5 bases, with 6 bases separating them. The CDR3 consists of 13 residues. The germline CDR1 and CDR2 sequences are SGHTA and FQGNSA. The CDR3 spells CASSLDAYQPQHF. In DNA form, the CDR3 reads TGTGCCAGCAGCTTAGATGCGTATCAGCCCCAGCATTTT.

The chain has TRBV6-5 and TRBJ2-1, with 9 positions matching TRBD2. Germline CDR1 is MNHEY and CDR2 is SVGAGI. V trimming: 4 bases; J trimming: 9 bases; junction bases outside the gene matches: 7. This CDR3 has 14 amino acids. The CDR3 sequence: CASSSGLAASEQFF. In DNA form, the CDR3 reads TGTGCCAGCAGTTCGGGACTAGCCGCAAGTGAGCAGTTCTTC.

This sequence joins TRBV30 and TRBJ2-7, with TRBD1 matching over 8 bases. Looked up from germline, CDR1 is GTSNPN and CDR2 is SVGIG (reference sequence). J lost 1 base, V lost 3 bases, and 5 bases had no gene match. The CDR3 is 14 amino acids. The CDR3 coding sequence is TGTGCCTGGAGCGGACAGGGAGCATCCTACGAGCAGTACTTC. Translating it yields CAWSGQGASYEQYF.

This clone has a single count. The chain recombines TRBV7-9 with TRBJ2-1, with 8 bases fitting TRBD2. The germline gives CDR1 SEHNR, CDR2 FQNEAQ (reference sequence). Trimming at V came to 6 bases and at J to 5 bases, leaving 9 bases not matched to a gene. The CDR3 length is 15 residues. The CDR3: CASSFPGGRNNEQFF. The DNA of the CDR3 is TGTGCCAGCAGTTTTCCGGGCGGGAGGAACAATGAGCAGTTCTTC.

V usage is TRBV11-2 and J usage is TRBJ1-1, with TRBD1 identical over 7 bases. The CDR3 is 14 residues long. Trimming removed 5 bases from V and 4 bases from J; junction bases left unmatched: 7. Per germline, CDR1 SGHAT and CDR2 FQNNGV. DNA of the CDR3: TGTGCCAGCAGCGCCTCCAGGGGGTCCACTGAAGCTTTCTTT. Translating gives CASSASRGSTEAFF. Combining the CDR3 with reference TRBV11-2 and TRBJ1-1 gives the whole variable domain EAGVAQSPRYKIIEKRQSVAFWCNPISGHATLYWYQQILGQGPKLLIQFQNNGVVDDSQLPKDRFSAERLKGVDSTLKIQPAKLEDSAVYLCASSASRGSTEAFFGQGTRLTVV.

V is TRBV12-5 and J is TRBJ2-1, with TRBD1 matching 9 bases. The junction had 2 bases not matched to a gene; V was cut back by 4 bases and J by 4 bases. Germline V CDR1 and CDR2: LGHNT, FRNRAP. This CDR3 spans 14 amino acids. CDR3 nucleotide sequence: TGTGCTAGTGGTTCGGGACAGGGATACAATGAGCAGTTCTTC. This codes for CASGSGQGYNEQFF.

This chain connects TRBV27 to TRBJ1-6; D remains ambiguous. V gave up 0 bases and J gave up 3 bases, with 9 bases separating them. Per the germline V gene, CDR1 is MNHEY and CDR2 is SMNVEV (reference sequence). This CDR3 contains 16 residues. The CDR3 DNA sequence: TGTGCCAGCAGTTTATCGTCGGGGAGCTATAATTCACCCCTCCACTTT. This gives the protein CASSLSSGSYNSPLHF.

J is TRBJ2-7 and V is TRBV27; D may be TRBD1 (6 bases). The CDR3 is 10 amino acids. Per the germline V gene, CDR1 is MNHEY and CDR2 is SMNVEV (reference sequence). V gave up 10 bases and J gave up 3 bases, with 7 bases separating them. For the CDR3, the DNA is TGTGCCACAGGGGTCTACGAGCAGTACTTC. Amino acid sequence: CATGVYEQYF.

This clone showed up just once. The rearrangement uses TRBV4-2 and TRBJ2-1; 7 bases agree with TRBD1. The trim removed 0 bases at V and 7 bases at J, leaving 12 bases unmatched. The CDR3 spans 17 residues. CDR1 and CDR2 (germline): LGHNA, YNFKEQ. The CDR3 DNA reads TGTGCCAGCAGCCAAGATCTTGGCCCGGGACAGCAAAATGAGCAGTTCTTC. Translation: CASSQDLGPGQQNEQFF.

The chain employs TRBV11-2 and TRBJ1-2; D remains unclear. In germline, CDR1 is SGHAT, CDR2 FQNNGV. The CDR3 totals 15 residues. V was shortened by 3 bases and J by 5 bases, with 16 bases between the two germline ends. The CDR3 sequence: CASSFSMSSGYGYTF. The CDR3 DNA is TGTGCCAGCAGCTTCTCAATGAGTTCGGGGTATGGCTACACCTTC.

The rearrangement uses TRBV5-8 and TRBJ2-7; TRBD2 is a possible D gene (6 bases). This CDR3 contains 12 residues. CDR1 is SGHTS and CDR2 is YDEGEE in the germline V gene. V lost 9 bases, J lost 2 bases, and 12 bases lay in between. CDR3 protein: CATTGGAYEQYF. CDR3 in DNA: TGTGCCACCACCGGAGGGGCCTACGAGCAGTACTTC.

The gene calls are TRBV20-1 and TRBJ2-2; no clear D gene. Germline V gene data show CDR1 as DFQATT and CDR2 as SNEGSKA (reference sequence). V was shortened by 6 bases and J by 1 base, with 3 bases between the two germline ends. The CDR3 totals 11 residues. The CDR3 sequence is CSAGNTGELFF. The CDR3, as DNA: TGCAGTGCCGGGAACACCGGGGAGCTGTTTTTT.